A selection of T cell receptor beta chains follows, all from one sample in a study of circulating CD8 cells and anti-PD-1 response in melanoma. TCRdb fed the reads into MiXCR, producing one record per CDR3 protein. The sample includes several hundred distinct CDR3 sequences, around 9% of them seen just once. This sample comprised CD8+ T cells from PBMCs, obtained at baseline or after one month of anti-PD-1 therapy (not recorded which). The source of these receptors is a human donor with melanoma. The CDR3 runs from the conserved cysteine through the conserved F or W. A D gene is named only where the DNA matches it firmly. A row's size may be missing; if present it is once, few, many or a size class.

d_gene	v_gene	abundance	j_gene	CDR3nt	CDR3aa
TRBD2	TRBV4-3	medium-sized	TRBJ2-1	TGCGCCAGCAGCCAAGAGGGACTAGCGGGGGGGTATGAGCAGTTCTTC	CASSQEGLAGGYEQFF
NA	TRBV7-3	medium-sized	TRBJ2-3	TGTGCCAGCAGCGAAGGGGTCCAGGATCCGACAGATACGCAGTATTTT	CASSEGVQDPTDTQYF
NA	TRBV4-1	NA	TRBJ2-7	TGCGCCAGCAGCCTCGACTATCCCTACGAGCAGTACTTC	CASSLDYPYEQYF
TRBD2	TRBV7-3	hyperexpanded	TRBJ2-3	TGTGCCAGCAGCTTAACCCCTAGCGGGGGGGATACGCAGTATTTT	CASSLTPSGGDTQYF
TRBD2	TRBV7-3	NA	TRBJ2-7	TGTGCCAGCAGCCCGGGGGCCGCTAGCGGGGAAGAGCAGTACTTC	CASSPGAASGEEQYF
NA	TRBV7-3	medium-sized	TRBJ2-3	TGTGCCAGCAGCTTCGATGGGGGGAGCACAGATACGCAGTATTTT	CASSFDGGSTDTQYF
TRBD2	TRBV7-2	medium-sized	TRBJ2-5	TGTGCCAGCAGCTTAGGGCTAGCGGGGGCGGACCAAGAGACCCAGTACTTC	CASSLGLAGADQETQYF
NA	TRBV5-6	medium-sized	TRBJ2-3	TGTGCCAGCAACGCGGACATGAGCACAGATACGCAGTATTTT	CASNADMSTDTQYF
TRBD2	TRBV7-2	medium-sized	TRBJ2-7	TGTGCCAGCAGCGCCAGTGCTAGCGGGTTAGCCTACGAGCAGTACTTC	CASSASASGLAYEQYF
NA	TRBV5-1	NA	TRBJ2-5	TGCGCCAGCAGCCTCCTGGGGGCACGAGAGACCCAGTACTTC	CASSLLGARETQYF
NA	TRBV4-1	medium-sized	TRBJ2-7	TGCGCCAGCAGCCAAACCCCGGGACTTTCCTACGAGCAGTACTTC	CASSQTPGLSYEQYF
NA	TRBV27	medium-sized	TRBJ2-5	TGTGCCAGCACCCTAGGAGGCCCGTACGGGACCCAGTACTTC	CASTLGGPYGTQYF
NA	TRBV16	NA	TRBJ2-7	TGTGCCAGCAGCCGGGCTTACGGCAACGAGCAGTACTTC	CASSRAYGNEQYF
NA	TRBV9	medium-sized	TRBJ2-7	TGTGCCAGCAGCGTAGGGTCAGGGCCCTCCTACGAGCAGTACTTC	CASSVGSGPSYEQYF
NA	TRBV19	NA	TRBJ1-1	TGTGCCAGTAGTATAGGGAGGACTGAAGCTTTCTTT	CASSIGRTEAFF
NA	TRBV6-2/TRBV6-3	medium-sized	TRBJ2-1	TGTGCCAGCAGTTACTCCACACTACTACCAGATGAGCAGTTCTTC	CASSYSTLLPDEQFF
TRBD2	TRBV27	medium-sized	TRBJ2-7	TGTGCCAGCAGCCCTGCGGGGGACGGGTACTACGAGCAGTACTTC	CASSPAGDGYYEQYF
NA	TRBV29-1	medium-sized	TRBJ2-7	TGCAGCGTTGGATATGGCAGAGACTACGAGCAGTACTTC	CSVGYGRDYEQYF
NA	TRBV14	large	TRBJ2-2	TGTGCCAGCAGCCAAGATGAAGGGCAAGGCTTGGGGACCGGGGAGCTGTTTTTT	CASSQDEGQGLGTGELFF
TRBD1	TRBV11-2	medium-sized	TRBJ1-1	TGTGCCAGCAGCTTAGGCCGGACAGGGAACACTGAAGCTTTCTTT	CASSLGRTGNTEAFF
NA	TRBV27	large	TRBJ1-1	TGTGCCAGCAGTTTATTAGGGGAGAACACTGAAGCTTTCTTT	CASSLLGENTEAFF
NA	TRBV11-2	medium-sized	TRBJ2-7	TGTGCCAGCAGCTTAGTACAGGGCCCCCCCGACGAGCAGTACTTC	CASSLVQGPPDEQYF
NA	TRBV19	medium-sized	TRBJ2-1	TGTGCCAGTAGTATAATTGGACATACCTACAATGAGCAGTTCTTC	CASSIIGHTYNEQFF
NA	TRBV6-1	medium-sized	TRBJ2-7	TGTGCCAGCAGTGATCGGCCGGGCCCCGACTACGAGCAGTACTTC	CASSDRPGPDYEQYF
NA	TRBV9	medium-sized	TRBJ2-7	TGTGCCAGCAGCGTAGATCCGGGGGCCAACGAGCAGTACTTC	CASSVDPGANEQYF
NA	TRBV29-1	few	TRBJ2-7	TGCAGCGTCAGTCCTCCGGTTGGGTACGAGCAGTACTTC	CSVSPPVGYEQYF
TRBD2	TRBV2	few	TRBJ2-5	TGTGCCAGCAGTGAAGCCTTTTACGTAGCGGGGGGACGAGAGACCCAGTACTTC	CASSEAFYVAGGRETQYF
NA	TRBV20-1	medium-sized	TRBJ2-1	TGCAGTGCTAGAGATCGCCAGTCCTACAATGAGCAGTTCTTC	CSARDRQSYNEQFF
NA	TRBV12-3/TRBV12-4	NA	TRBJ2-1	TGTGCCAGCAGGGCCGAGACAGACTCTTACAATGAGCAGTTCTTC	CASRAETDSYNEQFF